These T cell receptor beta chains were read from a single sample in a study of multiple sclerosis patients with progressive multifocal leukoencephalopathy. TCRdb keeps only in-frame clones here, not all; method: immunoSEQ multiplex PCR. This table holds 30,000 or so clones, more than 70% found once. This sample comprised PBMCs, obtained from a patient treated with natalizumab. Receptors originate from a woman between 25 and 40 years old with progressive multifocal leukoencephalopathy. Each CDR3 is given with its conserved first and last residue. The order of the fields is clone size, CDR3 length, J gene, D gene, V gene, CDR3 protein, CDR3 DNA. The D gene is left open where the match is weak. Clone size appears in some rows only: once, few, many, or a class for an expanded clone.

clone size: .
CDR3 length: 14
J gene: TRBJ2-7
D gene: .
V gene: TRBV6-5
CDR3 protein: CASKRAVSSYEQYF
CDR3 DNA: TGTGCCAGCAAGAGAGCGGTGAGCTCCTACGAGCAGTACTTC

clone size: .
CDR3 length: 16
J gene: TRBJ2-5
D gene: TRBD2
V gene: TRBV2
CDR3 protein: CASRRSDGLASETQYF
CDR3 DNA: TGTGCCAGCAGACGAAGCGACGGACTAGCCTCAGAGACCCAGTACTTC

clone size: .
CDR3 length: 18
J gene: TRBJ2-1
D gene: .
V gene: TRBV18
CDR3 protein: CASSPGETRPRGYNEQFF
CDR3 DNA: TGTGCCAGCTCACCAGGGGAGACTAGACCCAGGGGCTACAATGAGCAGTTCTTC

clone size: .
CDR3 length: 14
J gene: TRBJ1-6
D gene: .
V gene: TRBV10-3
CDR3 protein: CAISESFENSPLHF
CDR3 DNA: TGTGCCATCAGTGAGTCATTTGAGAATTCACCCCTCCACTTT

clone size: .
CDR3 length: 15
J gene: TRBJ2-3
D gene: .
V gene: TRBV7-3
CDR3 protein: CASSQNAGHTDTQYF
CDR3 DNA: TGTGCCAGCAGCCAAAACGCCGGGCACACAGATACGCAGTATTTT

clone size: .
CDR3 length: 13
J gene: TRBJ2-2
D gene: .
V gene: TRBV6-5
CDR3 protein: CASSYSYTGELFF
CDR3 DNA: TGTGCCAGCAGTTACTCGTATACCGGGGAGCTGTTTTTT

clone size: few
CDR3 length: 11
J gene: TRBJ2-1
D gene: .
V gene: TRBV7-9
CDR3 protein: CASSLDHEQFF
CDR3 DNA: TGTGCCAGCAGCTTAGACCATGAGCAGTTCTTC

clone size: .
CDR3 length: 15
J gene: TRBJ2-3
D gene: TRBD1
V gene: TRBV7-8
CDR3 protein: CASSPREGATDTQYF
CDR3 DNA: TGTGCCAGCAGCCCGAGAGAGGGGGCAACAGATACGCAGTATTTT

clone size: .
CDR3 length: 16
J gene: TRBJ1-3
D gene: .
V gene: TRBV18
CDR3 protein: CASSPTGFLSGNTIYF
CDR3 DNA: TGTGCCAGCTCCCCGACAGGCTTCCTTTCTGGAAACACCATATATTTT

clone size: .
CDR3 length: 14
J gene: TRBJ2-5
D gene: TRBD1
V gene: TRBV7-2
CDR3 protein: CASSPLTGGETQYF
CDR3 DNA: TGTGCCAGCAGCCCCCTGACAGGGGGAGAGACCCAGTACTTC

clone size: once
CDR3 length: 17
J gene: TRBJ2-6
D gene: TRBD1
V gene: TRBV19
CDR3 protein: CASRGQGKGSGANVLTF
CDR3 DNA: TGTGCCAGTCGAGGACAGGGTAAAGGCTCTGGGGCCAACGTCCTGACTTTC

clone size: .
CDR3 length: 17
J gene: TRBJ2-1
D gene: .
V gene: TRBV15
CDR3 protein: CATSTFGGGSVYNEQFF
CDR3 DNA: TGTGCCACCAGCACTTTCGGAGGGGGGTCCGTCTACAATGAGCAGTTCTTC

clone size: .
CDR3 length: 13
J gene: TRBJ2-2
D gene: .
V gene: TRBV9
CDR3 protein: CASSSDRAGELFF
CDR3 DNA: TGTGCCAGCAGCTCGGACCGAGCCGGGGAGCTGTTTTTT

clone size: .
CDR3 length: 13
J gene: TRBJ2-7
D gene: .
V gene: TRBV5-6
CDR3 protein: CASSLAGRYEQYF
CDR3 DNA: TGTGCCAGCAGCTTGGCAGGGCGGTACGAGCAGTACTTC

clone size: .
CDR3 length: 12
J gene: TRBJ2-7
D gene: .
V gene: TRBV7-9
CDR3 protein: CASSEERGEQYF
CDR3 DNA: TGTGCCAGCAGCGAAGAAAGGGGCGAGCAGTACTTC

clone size: .
CDR3 length: 13
J gene: TRBJ2-5
D gene: .
V gene: TRBV6-1
CDR3 protein: CASTLEGQETQYF
CDR3 DNA: TGTGCCAGCACCCTCGAGGGGCAAGAGACCCAGTACTTC

clone size: .
CDR3 length: 15
J gene: TRBJ2-1
D gene: TRBD2
V gene: TRBV6-5
CDR3 protein: CASSSPSGIYNEQFF
CDR3 DNA: TGTGCCAGCAGTTCGCCGAGCGGGATCTACAATGAGCAGTTCTTC

clone size: .
CDR3 length: 20
J gene: TRBJ1-3
D gene: .
V gene: TRBV4-2
CDR3 protein: CASSQETDGLGIRSGNTIYF
CDR3 DNA: TGTGCCAGCAGCCAAGAGACGGACGGCCTGGGGATACGCTCTGGAAACACCATATATTTT

clone size: .
CDR3 length: 12
J gene: TRBJ2-5
D gene: TRBD2
V gene: TRBV29-1
CDR3 protein: CSVLGGAGTQYF
CDR3 DNA: TGCAGCGTCCTCGGGGGGGCAGGGACCCAGTACTTC

clone size: .
CDR3 length: 14
J gene: TRBJ2-7
D gene: .
V gene: TRBV2
CDR3 protein: CASSESGGGYEQYF
CDR3 DNA: TGTGCCAGCAGTGAATCAGGGGGAGGGTACGAGCAGTACTTC

clone size: .
CDR3 length: 14
J gene: TRBJ1-4
D gene: TRBD1
V gene: TRBV19
CDR3 protein: CASSQQGASGRLFF
CDR3 DNA: TGTGCCAGTAGCCAACAGGGGGCTTCGGGGAGACTGTTTTTT

clone size: .
CDR3 length: 17
J gene: TRBJ1-4
D gene: .
V gene: TRBV19
CDR3 protein: CASSAPGRLATNEKLFF
CDR3 DNA: TGTGCCAGTAGTGCTCCGGGACGGCTTGCAACTAATGAAAAACTGTTTTTT

clone size: .
CDR3 length: 14
J gene: TRBJ2-7
D gene: TRBD1
V gene: TRBV7-2
CDR3 protein: CASSSGTGYYEQYF
CDR3 DNA: TGTGCCAGCAGCTCAGGGACAGGCTACTACGAGCAGTACTTC

clone size: .
CDR3 length: 13
J gene: TRBJ2-2
D gene: .
V gene: TRBV15
CDR3 protein: CATSRAYTGELFF
CDR3 DNA: TGTGCCACCAGCAGAGCCTACACCGGGGAGCTGTTTTTT

clone size: .
CDR3 length: 14
J gene: TRBJ1-6
D gene: TRBD1
V gene: TRBV11-1
CDR3 protein: CASSYGQENSPLHF
CDR3 DNA: TGTGCCAGCAGTTATGGACAGGAGAATTCACCCCTCCACTTT

clone size: .
CDR3 length: 16
J gene: TRBJ2-2
D gene: TRBD2
V gene: TRBV15
CDR3 protein: CATSRAGTSGTGELFF
CDR3 DNA: TGTGCCACCAGCAGGGCGGGGACTAGCGGGACCGGGGAGCTGTTTTTT